A single TCR beta chain is shown here with its context. Authors' methods: Cell counts per sample came from amplifying reference gene primers. Clones were sequenced by immunoSEQ multiplex PCR, and TCRdb holds only the in-frame ones, with some missing. The DNA was the basis for D and trimming; V, J and clone size are from that table. The data show some 240,000 clones, with 90% seen just once and 2.1% held by the top ten. This specimen belongs to a study of blood T cell repertoires in COVID-19. Study in general: Samples taken during acute and convalescent COVID-19 were collected in the United States, Italy and Spain.

The germline V gene encodes CDR1 SQVTM and CDR2 ANQGSEA. The CDR3 covers 12 residues. V lost 3 bases, J lost 5 bases, and 10 bases lay in between. This TCR derives from an older woman with COVID-19, enrolled during active disease. The sequencing input was peripheral blood. V usage is TRBV29-1 and J usage is TRBJ1-2; weak D call: TRBD1 (5 bases). CDR3 residues: CSVDEGVYGYTF. CDR3 coding DNA: TGCAGCGTTGACGAAGGGGTATATGGCTACACCTTC.